The rows below give T cell receptor beta chains drawn from one sample of a study of OX40 agonist ivuxolimab in advanced cancers. Generated by immunoSEQ multiplex PCR, the TCRdb table keeps only in-frame clones and is missing some. This sample has tens of thousands of clones, with around 85% found just once. The sequencing here drew on CD4+ or CD8+ T cells sorted from blood, taken in a trial of the OX40 agonist ivuxolimab. Every receptor here comes from an adult with an advanced solid tumor such as melanoma, head and neck, liver or kidney cancer. Both conserved end residues are part of each CDR3. D genes are given only for firm matches. The size entry is marked missing in some rows and otherwise reads once, few, many or a size class.

abundance	v_gene	j_gene	d_gene	CDR3aa	CDR3nt
.	TRBV6-5	TRBJ1-3	TRBD1	CASSYAGQGNTIYF	TGTGCCAGCAGTTACGCGGGACAGGGAAACACCATATATTTT
.	TRBV5-1	TRBJ2-5	.	CASGRSGAERETQYF	TGCGCCAGCGGTCGGTCCGGGGCCGAGCGGGAGACCCAGTACTTC
.	TRBV4-1	TRBJ2-5	TRBD2	CASSRGTSGETQYF	TGCGCCAGCAGCCGGGGGACTAGTGGGGAGACCCAGTACTTC
.	TRBV6-5	TRBJ1-1	.	CASSSQGSGAFF	TGTGCCAGCAGTTCACAGGGCTCTGGCGCTTTCTTT
.	TRBV11-1	TRBJ2-3	.	CASSLAWGGTDTQYF	TGTGCCAGCAGCTTAGCATGGGGTGGCACAGATACGCAGTATTTT
.	TRBV15	TRBJ1-1	.	CATSRLTGTEAFF	TGTGCCACCAGCAGGCTGACAGGAACTGAAGCTTTCTTT
.	TRBV7-2	TRBJ1-2	TRBD1	CASSLEGQGASGYTF	TGTGCCAGCAGTCTAGAGGGACAGGGGGCTAGCGGCTACACCTTC
.	TRBV6-6	TRBJ2-7	.	CASSHRPSYEQYF	TGTGCCAGCAGCCACAGGCCCTCCTACGAGCAGTACTTC
.	TRBV7-3	TRBJ2-3	.	CASSLGTRQDTQYF	TGTGCCAGCAGCTTAGGAACCAGGCAAGATACGCAGTATTTT
.	TRBV19	TRBJ2-7	TRBD2	CATSRMSGIGHEQYF	TGTGCCACCTCGCGGATGAGCGGGATCGGACACGAGCAGTACTTC
.	TRBV4-3	TRBJ1-1	.	CASSQDLSRLNTEAFF	TGCGCCAGCAGCCAAGATCTATCCAGACTGAACACTGAAGCTTTCTTT
.	TRBV5-4	TRBJ1-2	.	CASSLRSQGSTGYTF	TGTGCCAGCAGCTTGCGTTCCCAAGGAAGTACCGGCTACACCTTC
.	TRBV6-1	TRBJ2-7	.	CASSEASSYEQYF	TGTGCCAGCAGTGAAGCGAGCTCCTACGAGCAGTACTTC
.	TRBV7-8	TRBJ2-1	TRBD2	CASKERGGNEQFF	TGTGCCAGCAAGGAGCGGGGGGGTAATGAGCAGTTCTTC
.	TRBV5-1	TRBJ2-5	.	CASSLVGQETQYF	TGCGCCAGCAGCTTGGTCGGCCAAGAGACCCAGTACTTC
.	TRBV7-2	TRBJ2-5	.	CASSLIGSGETQYF	TGTGCCAGCAGCTTAATTGGGTCGGGGGAGACCCAGTACTTC
few	TRBV5-5	TRBJ2-7	TRBD1	CASSPRTGRSYEQYF	TGTGCCAGCAGCCCCCGGACAGGGCGCTCCTACGAGCAGTACTTC
.	TRBV7-8	TRBJ1-4	.	CASSLVYRVRGNEKLFF	TGTGCCAGCAGCTTAGTTTACAGGGTGAGAGGCAATGAAAAACTGTTTTTT
.	TRBV7-2	TRBJ2-5	TRBD1	CASSLRTGQETQYF	TGTGCCAGCAGCTTAAGGACAGGGCAAGAGACCCAGTACTTC
.	TRBV7-2	TRBJ2-7	TRBD1	CASSLAGGTGGSYEQYF	TGTGCCAGCAGCTTAGCTGGGGGGACAGGGGGCTCCTACGAGCAGTACTTC
.	TRBV6-5	TRBJ1-4	.	CASSPWGATNEKLFF	TGTGCCAGCAGTCCGTGGGGAGCAACTAATGAAAAACTGTTTTTT
.	TRBV11-3	TRBJ2-3	TRBD2	CASSINSGGGTDTQYF	TGTGCCAGCAGCATCAATAGCGGGGGAGGCACAGATACGCAGTATTTT
.	TRBV28	TRBJ2-1	TRBD2	CASSLWTSGSPNEQFF	TGTGCCAGCAGTTTATGGACTAGCGGGAGTCCCAATGAGCAGTTCTTC
.	TRBV10-3	TRBJ2-3	TRBD1	CAISDTDRVTDTQYF	TGTGCCATCAGTGATACAGACAGGGTCACAGATACGCAGTATTTT
.	TRBV5-4	TRBJ2-5	.	CASSGGASGRQETQYF	TGTGCCAGCAGCGGGGGGGCCTCGGGACGACAAGAGACCCAGTACTTC
.	TRBV18	TRBJ1-1	.	CASSGQGYTEAFF	TGTGCCAGCTCGGGGCAGGGATACACTGAAGCTTTCTTT
once	TRBV7-3	TRBJ2-3	TRBD2	CASSPVAGGIADTQYF	TGTGCCAGCAGCCCAGTAGCGGGGGGGATCGCAGATACGCAGTATTTT